The clone carrying this T cell receptor beta chain was detected a few times. Its specificity is not known. This sample stems from a study of human T cells and chemical hapten exposure. Overall study: For the roughly 24-week duration of the study, patients were given weekly doses of diphenylcyclopropenone on the scalp. Findings and limits, study-wide: In comparison with controls, expanded TCRs gave rise to a significantly larger number of large CDR3 similarity clusters.

The CDR3 runs 17 residues. Between the trimmed V and J ends, which lost 0 bases and 4 bases, there was a span of 19 bases. The germline CDR1 and CDR2 sequences are SGHRS and YFSETQ. Time point in this sample: patch test 2, 6 weeks after DPC sensitization. Stated treatment: therapeutic diphenylcyclopropenone sensitization with weekly scalp DPC. TCRdb processed the RACE reads anew with MiXCR; each CDR3 protein has one entry. The sample includes about 84,000 distinct CDR3 sequences, 10% of them seen just once. The chain recombines TRBV5-1 with TRBJ2-5; D might be TRBD1 or TRBD2, each matching 5 bases. This clonotype originated in a woman aged 50 to 60 with alopecia areata. Some clones in this sample may be carry-over from other donors' samples. Sequenced material: whole blood, taken in connection with sensitization to the hapten diphenylcyclopropenone (DPC). CDR3 DNA sequence: TGCGCCAGCAGCTTGGGGGACGGGACCGGTAAGGGAGAGACCCAGTACTTC. Translating it yields CASSLGDGTGKGETQYF.